The next 9 T cell receptor beta chains were all read from a single sample in a study of metastatic and nonmetastatic thyroid tumors. The entire patient cohort was treatment-naive prior to thyroid surgery. TCRdb re-clonotyped the PCR reads via MiXCR. Of more than 8,500 clones in the sample, about 10% were seen once. The sequencing sample was made of tumor tissue. The receptors here all came from a female donor with papillary thyroid cancer or a benign thyroid nodule (not recorded which). Some clones in this sample may be carry-over from other donors' samples.

This clone has just a few counts. Relative to the germline gene, one junction end is altered; a read error may explain this. V and J are TRBV6-1 and TRBJ2-3, with TRBD2 identical over 8 bases. Germline CDR1 and CDR2: MNHNS and SASEGT. The CDR3 is made up of 18 amino acids. The CDR3 loop is CASSASSGSPKLTDTQYF. In DNA form, the CDR3 reads TGTGCCAGCAGTGCCTCTAGCGGGTCGCCGAAGTTAACAGACACGCAGTATTTT.

This clone turned up a few times. This chain uses TRBV2 with TRBJ1-2, with D unresolved. The CDR3 runs 13 residues. Trimming removed 1 base at V and 8 bases at J, with 11 bases between. Germline CDR1 SNHLY, CDR2 FYNNEI. In DNA form, the CDR3 reads TGTGCCAGCAGTGAAGACGGGAGAGGGGGCTACACCTTC. Protein sequence: CASSEDGRGGYTF.

This clone has a count of ten or more. The sample contains more than one DNA sequence encoding this CDR3. The chain joins TRBV7-9 to TRBJ2-3; D is unclear. Germline V lookup: CDR1 SEHNR, CDR2 FQNEAQ (reference sequence). This CDR3 is 11 amino acids long. V lost 6 bases, J lost 6 bases, and 7 bases lay in between. The CDR3 protein is CASSASDTQYF. The CDR3 coding sequence is TGTGCCAGCAGTGCTAGTGATACGCAGTATTTT.

This clone has a count of ten or more. Additional DNA sequences in this sample encode the identical CDR3. The rearrangement uses TRBV19 and TRBJ1-2, with D possibly matching TRBD1 (6 bases). The CDR3 loop spans 15 amino acids. Germline V gene data show CDR1 as LNHDA and CDR2 as SQIVND (reference sequence). Trimming took 1 base from V and 8 from J, leaving 17 bases between them. CDR3 sequence reads: CASSIGAQGRHGYTF. The CDR3 nucleotides read TGTGCCAGTAGTATAGGCGCCCAGGGGCGCCACGGCTACACCTTC.

Within the sample, this clone is medium-sized. As DNA, the CDR3 is TGTGCTTCTATTGACAGGCGGTATGGCTACACCTTC. Encoded protein: CASIDRRYGYTF. V gene TRBV28 combines with J gene TRBJ1-2, with D possibly matching TRBD1 (6 bases). CDR3 length equals 12 residues. Germline V gene data show CDR1 as MDHEN and CDR2 as SYDVKM.

The chain combines TRBV11-1 with TRBJ2-1; TRBD2 matches 10 bases. The junction had 12 bases not matched to a gene; V was cut back by 5 bases and J by 8 bases. The germline V gene encodes CDR1 SGHAT and CDR2 FQDESV (reference sequence). The CDR3 loop spans 16 amino acids. The CDR3, as DNA: TGTGCCAGCAGCGCCCCCTCTAGCGGGAGAATATATGAGCAGTTCTTC. Translation: CASSAPSSGRIYEQFF.

This clone was seen at least ten times. The chain links TRBV7-9 to TRBJ2-4; D gene unclear. The CDR3 length is 12 residues. The V gene lost 1 base and the J gene lost 7 bases, with 5 bases spanning the gap. CDR1 is SEHNR and CDR2 is FQNEAQ in the germline V gene (reference sequence). CDR3 in DNA: TGTGCCAGCAGCTTAGACGGCAACATTCAGTACTTC. It is translated as CASSLDGNIQYF.

By share, this clone counts as medium-sized. The chain links TRBV6-1 to TRBJ1-1; D is perhaps TRBD1 (6 bases). CDR3 size: 12 residues. Germline CDR1 is MNHNS and CDR2 is SASEGT. Trimming left V 6 bases short and J 4 bases short, with 9 bases between. The CDR3 loop reads CASRTDSTEAFF. In DNA, the CDR3 is TGTGCCAGCAGGACGGACAGCACTGAAGCTTTCTTT.

This clone has ten or more counts. The rearrangement uses TRBV30 and TRBJ2-1; TRBD2 aligns across 7 bases. In germline, CDR1 is GTSNPN, CDR2 SVGIG (reference sequence). V dropped 0 bases and J dropped 0; count of bases not matched to a gene: 11. This CDR3 region has 18 residues. CDR3 in DNA: TGTGCCTGGAGTGTAAGACCCTCCGCTAGCGGCTCCTACAATGAGCAGTTCTTC. Its protein is CAWSVRPSASGSYNEQFF.